This TCR beta chain was profiled in a study of shared clonotypes between healthy human individuals. Study-level points and caveats: Memory subsets generally showed smaller estimated richness than naive subsets did.

At deep level, the assay was performed. Authors' analysis steps: For the immunoSEQ data, sequences were junction-only without quality scores, so filtering differed. This table comes from immunoSEQ multiplex PCR, and its TCRdb copy is limited to in-frame clones, with some not included. The DNA was the basis for D and trimming; V, J and clone size are from that table. The sample carries about 640,000 clones, about two thirds recorded once. Comments on this clone: Its antigen is as yet unknown.

This CDR3 has 14 residues. With 3 bases removed from V and 3 bases from J, the gap between germline ends came to 11 bases. Germline V gene sequence: CDR1 MNHEY, CDR2 SMNVEV (reference sequence). Naive CD45RA+ and memory CD45RA-negative subsets were split from CD4+ cells. This TCR was recovered from a woman in her twenties or thirties in good health. Sequenced sample: memory CD4+ T cells sorted from blood. Sample subset: CD45RA-negative fraction. J is TRBJ1-2 and V is TRBV27; no definite D call. The CDR3 loop reads CASSLDGNYYGYTF. The CDR3 coding sequence is TGTGCCAGCAGTTTGGACGGCAATTACTATGGCTACACCTTC.